This TCR beta chain was observed in a study of beta chain features in type 1 diabetes. Germline CDR1 LNHDA, CDR2 SQIVND (reference sequence). The ends lost 5 bases at V and 0 bases at J; junction bases unmatched: 8. This CDR3 region has 19 residues. Expressed TCRB transcripts were sequenced, since all the RNA that had been isolated was reverse transcribed. Average reads for naive, central memory and regulatory T cell samples were about 3.57 million. Sequencing used immunoSEQ multiplex PCR; TCRdb keeps in-frame clones, though not all of them. The sample gives around 250,000 clones, about 14% of which show up once; about 0.026% is in the top ten. Populations obtained by sorting all exceeded 98% purity. General study results and limits: The study notes PCR might favor shorter templates equally in patients and controls.

Notes on this clone: Its antigen is not identified.

The sequenced sample consisted of naive CD4+ T cells from blood. The receptor's source is a woman between 40 and 50 years old in good health. The rearrangement uses TRBV19 and TRBJ2-1, with TRBD2 matching over 15 bases. The CDR3, as DNA: TGTGCCAGTAGTTCGGGACTAGCGGGGGGCTTCCTCTCCTACAATGAGCAGTTCTTC. Protein: CASSSGLAGGFLSYNEQFF.